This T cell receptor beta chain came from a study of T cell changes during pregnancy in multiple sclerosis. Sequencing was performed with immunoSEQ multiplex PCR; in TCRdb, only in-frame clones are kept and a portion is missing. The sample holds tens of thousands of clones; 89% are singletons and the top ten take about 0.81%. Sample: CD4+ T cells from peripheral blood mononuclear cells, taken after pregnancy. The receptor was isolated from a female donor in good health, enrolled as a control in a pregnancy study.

CDR3 protein: CASSPGGSQSNTGELFF. CDR3 DNA: TGTGCCAGCAGCCCGGGGGGGAGTCAGAGTAACACCGGGGAGCTGTTTTTT. V usage is TRBV7-2 and J usage is TRBJ2-2, with 8 bases lining up with TRBD2. In germline, CDR1 is SGHTA, CDR2 FQGNSA. J gave up 2 bases and V 5 bases, and 10 bases lay outside the gene matches. The CDR3 extends over 17 amino acids.